The 29 T cell receptor beta chains below were found in one sample sequenced in a study of T cell responses to AZD1222 COVID-19 vaccine. Data came from immunoSEQ multiplex PCR; TCRdb stores just in-frame clones and leaves some out. The repertoire holds some 110,000 clones, with around nine tenths as singletons. The sample in question was peripheral blood, obtained on day 0 of AZD1222 vaccination. The receptors shown here come from an adult in good health.

The chain carries TRBV5-8 and TRBJ1-2; 10 nucleotides line up with TRBD1. The CDR3 totals 17 residues. The V segment lost 3 bases and the J segment 7 bases; nucleotides outside the gene matches: 15. The germline CDR1 and CDR2 sequences are SGHTS and YDEGEE. The CDR3 loop is CASSWGTGDKRIRGYTF. CDR3 bases: TGTGCCAGCAGCTGGGGGACAGGGGATAAAAGAATTCGTGGCTACACCTTC.

V is TRBV9 and J is TRBJ2-1; D ambiguous. The CDR3 consists of 15 residues. V gave up 2 bases and J gave up 8 bases, with 17 bases separating them. Looked up from germline, CDR1 is SGDLS and CDR2 is YYNGEE. The DNA of the CDR3 is TGTGCCAGCAGCGTTGGACCAGAGGCTCCTCATGAGCAGTTCTTC. This encodes CASSVGPEAPHEQFF.

The chain has TRBV9 and TRBJ1-4; D possibly corresponds to TRBD1 (5 bases). Trimming stripped 4 bases from V and 7 bases from J, with 20 bases between. Germline loops: CDR1 SGDLS, CDR2 YYNGEE. The CDR3 is 16 residues long. The CDR3 DNA follows: TGTGCCAGCAGCCCTCATGGGAAAGGGGATCGTGAAAAACTGTTTTTT. It encodes CASSPHGKGDREKLFF.

As DNA, the CDR3 is TGTGCCAGCAGTGTCTGGCAGCCTGGAAACACCATATATTTT. Residues: CASSVWQPGNTIYF. The rearrangement uses TRBV2 and TRBJ1-3; D unclear. Germline V gene data show CDR1 as SNHLY and CDR2 as FYNNEI. CDR3 size: 14 residues. Trimming took 4 bases from V and 2 from J, leaving 9 bases between them.

This rearrangement joins TRBV5-1 to TRBJ1-3; D may be TRBD1 (5 bases). Germline CDR1 and CDR2: SGHRS and YFSETQ. With 4 bases removed from V and 2 bases from J, the gap between germline ends came to 10 bases. The CDR3 spans 14 residues. CDR3 sequence (DNA): TGCGCCAGCAGCCAAGGGGAACCTGGAAACACCATATATTTT. Translation gives CASSQGEPGNTIYF.

The chain has TRBV7-9 and TRBJ1-1, with TRBD1 as a possible D gene (6 bases). Germline loops: CDR1 SEHNR, CDR2 FQNEAQ (reference sequence). The length of the CDR3 is 14 residues. With 1 base removed from V and 1 base from J, the gap between germline ends came to 7 bases. CDR3 DNA sequence: TGTGCCAGCAGCTTAGAGGGGGAGAACACTGAAGCTTTCTTT. It specifies CASSLEGENTEAFF. Variable domain in full (rest from reference TRBV7-9 and TRBJ1-1): DTGVSQNPRHKITKRGQNVTFRCDPISEHNRLYWYRQTLGQGPEFLTYFQNEAQLEKSRLLSDRFSAERPKGSFSTLEIQRTEQGDSAMYLCASSLEGENTEAFFGQGTRLTVV.

The CDR3 bases are TGTGCCAGCAGTTTAGAGGCAACTGAAGCTTTCTTT. Its translation: CASSLEATEAFF. The chain uses TRBV28 and TRBJ1-1, with unresolved D. Trimming removed 2 bases at V and 5 bases at J, with 6 bases between. Per the germline V gene, CDR1 is MDHEN and CDR2 is SYDVKM. This CDR3 spans 12 amino acids.

CDR3 loop: CASSYSPGGDTIYF. The CDR3 DNA is TGTGCCAGCAGTTACTCGCCAGGCGGAGACACCATATATTTT. V and J are TRBV6-5 and TRBJ1-3, with D hard to call. From germline, CDR1 is MNHEY and CDR2 SVGAGI. The CDR3 sequence is 14 residues long. The ends were cut back, 0 bases at V and 8 bases at J, with 11 bases in the middle.

The chain carries TRBV5-5 and TRBJ1-5; D remains unclear. Trimming removed 1 base from V and 5 bases from J, with 10 bases in between. This CDR3 has 14 residues. Germline V lookup: CDR1 SGHKS, CDR2 YYEKEE (reference sequence). The CDR3 protein is CASSLSEAYQPQHF. CDR3 bases: TGTGCCAGCAGCTTGTCAGAAGCCTATCAGCCCCAGCATTTT.

The chain has TRBV28 and TRBJ1-4; TRBD1 is a possible D gene (6 bases). V was clipped by 5 bases and J by 8 bases, with 18 bases between them. Germline loops: CDR1 MDHEN, CDR2 SYDVKM. This CDR3 comprises 15 residues. CDR3 DNA: TGTGCCAGCAGTACTTTGGGGGGCACGGAAGAAAAACTGTTTTTT. Encoded protein: CASSTLGGTEEKLFF.

V usage is TRBV6-5 and J usage is TRBJ2-1; D unclear. The germline CDR1 and CDR2 sequences are MNHEY and SVGAGI. V was clipped by 6 bases and J by 9 bases, with 18 bases between them. The CDR3 is 14 amino acids. CDR3 sequence reads: CASSPSILRLEQFF. CDR3 sequence (DNA): TGTGCCAGCAGCCCCTCTATCTTGAGGCTTGAGCAGTTCTTC.

The V call is TRBV29-1, the J call TRBJ2-1; 8 positions match TRBD2. V lost 7 bases to trimming and J lost 4 bases; unmatched junction nucleotides: 0. Germline lookup yields CDR1 SQVTM and CDR2 ANQGSEA. There are 11 residues in the CDR3. CDR3 DNA: TGCAGCGCGGGAGGGTACAATGAGCAGTTCTTC. It codes for CSAGGYNEQFF.

The chain uses TRBV2 and TRBJ1-6; weak D call: TRBD1 (5 bases). The CDR3 sequence is 15 residues long. Deletions cut 5 bases from V and 7 bases from J, with 15 bases between. Germline loops: CDR1 SNHLY, CDR2 FYNNEI. CDR3 sequence (DNA): TGTGCCAGCAGTACTAGACAGATCGAGAATTCACCCCTCCACTTT. Its translation: CASSTRQIENSPLHF.

V gene TRBV9 combines with J gene TRBJ1-1, with D hard to call. CDR3 length: 13 residues. Germline values: CDR1 SGDLS, CDR2 YYNGEE. The V gene lost 0 bases and the J gene lost 1 base, with 4 bases spanning the gap. The CDR3 spells CASSVVWNTEAFF. The CDR3 DNA reads TGTGCCAGCAGCGTAGTGTGGAACACTGAAGCTTTCTTT. The full variable domain, with the rest looked up from reference TRBV9 and TRBJ1-1, is DSGVTQTPKHLITATGQRVTLRCSPRSGDLSVYWYQQSLDQGLQFLIQYYNGEERAKGNILERFSAQQFPDLHSELNLSSLELGDSALYFCASSVVWNTEAFFGQGTRLTVV.

The chain couples TRBV12-3 or TRBV12-4 to TRBJ1-1; D possibly corresponds to TRBD1 (6 bases). V lost 3 bases to trimming and J lost 4 bases, with 9 bases between them. The CDR3 extends over 13 amino acids. The DNA of the CDR3 is TGTGCCAGCAGTTTCCAGGGGCCCACTGAAGCTTTCTTT. It encodes CASSFQGPTEAFF.

The rearrangement joins TRBV19 to TRBJ2-7; 12 bases are shared with TRBD2. J lost 3 bases, V lost 7 bases, and 13 bases had no gene match. The CDR3 spans 17 residues. CDR1 LNHDA and CDR2 SQIVND come from the germline V gene (reference sequence). CDR3 protein: CASTMTSGRNIHYEQYV. The CDR3 coding sequence is TGTGCCAGTACCATGACTAGCGGGAGAAATATTCACTACGAGCAGTACGTC.

J is TRBJ1-1 and V is TRBV15, with D unclear. The CDR3 covers 15 residues. Trimming removed 2 bases at V and 3 bases at J, with 13 bases between. The germline V gene encodes CDR1 LNHNV and CDR2 YYDKDF (reference sequence). CDR3 sequence (DNA): TGTGCCACCAGCAGATCACGCGGGATTCACACTGAAGCTTTCTTT. Translation gives CATSRSRGIHTEAFF.

This chain connects TRBV7-8 to TRBJ1-1; D remains unclear. V was clipped by 1 base and J by 3 bases, with 9 bases between them. CDR3 length equals 14 residues. The germline V gene encodes CDR1 SGHVS and CDR2 FQNEAQ. The CDR3 nucleotides are TGTGCCAGCAGCTTAGGTAGTTGGCACACTGAAGCTTTCTTT. It encodes CASSLGSWHTEAFF.

The chain combines TRBV7-9 with TRBJ1-2, with TRBD1 as a possible D gene (5 bases). V lost 7 bases, J lost 3 bases, and 12 bases lay in between. This CDR3 contains 13 residues. From germline, CDR1 is SEHNR and CDR2 FQNEAQ (reference sequence). The CDR3: CASTLWGDYGYTF. The CDR3 DNA is TGTGCCAGCACCCTATGGGGGGACTATGGCTACACCTTC.

This clone was observed once. CDR3 nucleotides: TGTGCCAGCAGCCAAGTAGTATCTAGCGTCACCGGGGAGCTGTTTTTT. It specifies CASSQVVSSVTGELFF. This chain uses TRBV3-1 (or the pseudogene TRBV3-2) with TRBJ2-2; tentative D call: TRBD2 (6 bases). This CDR3 is 16 amino acids long. The germline CDR1 and CDR2 sequences are LGHDT and YNNKEL (reference sequence). Between the trimmed V and J ends, which lost 1 base and 4 bases, there was a span of 13 bases.

This chain uses TRBV5-1 with TRBJ1-2, with D perhaps TRBD1 (5 bases). The CDR3 runs 14 residues. V was trimmed by 0 bases and J by 6 bases, leaving 12 bases between them. Germline-derived CDR1 and CDR2 are SGHRS and YFSETQ. The CDR3 coding sequence is TGCGCCAGCAGCTTGGGACAGACAAGCGATGGCTACACCTTC. Translated, it gives CASSLGQTSDGYTF.

This rearrangement joins TRBV6-1 to TRBJ1-3; a weak D match, TRBD1 (5 bases). The CDR3 has 13 residues. Germline CDR1 is MNHNS and CDR2 is SASEGT. Trimming pared 3 bases from V and 4 bases from J, leaving 7 bases between. As DNA, the CDR3 is TGTGCCAGCAGTGACAGGGTGGGAAACACCATATATTTT. Its translation: CASSDRVGNTIYF.

V gene TRBV7-2 combines with J gene TRBJ1-1; D is undetermined. CDR1 and CDR2 (germline): SGHTA, FQGNSA. Trimming removed 6 bases from V and 5 bases from J, with 10 bases in between. The CDR3 has 12 residues. In DNA form, the CDR3 reads TGTGCCAGCAGTCCCCGACAAACTGAAGCTTTCTTT. It codes for CASSPRQTEAFF.

The J gene is TRBJ1-2, the V gene TRBV11-2; no definite D call. Trimming took off 1 base at V and 8 bases at J, with 20 bases between the two ends. The CDR3 totals 16 residues. Germline V gives CDR1 SGHAT, CDR2 FQNNGV. In DNA, the CDR3 is TGTGCCAGCAGCTTAGTGAGGCGAGGTCTTAAGAAGGGCTACACCTTC. Translation: CASSLVRRGLKKGYTF.

This chain uses TRBV7-3 with TRBJ1-1; D gene ambiguous. Germline CDR1 is SGHTA and CDR2 is FQGTGA. Trimming shortened V by 4 bases and J by 7 bases, and 7 bases separated the two germline ends. The CDR3 spans 11 residues. CDR3 loop: CASSSGGEAFF. DNA of the CDR3: TGTGCCAGCAGCTCGGGTGGTGAAGCTTTCTTT.

The J gene is TRBJ1-2, the V gene TRBV11-2; D gene unclear. The V end lost 5 bases, the J end lost 0 bases, and 7 bases lay between the germline ends. The germline V gene has CDR1 SGHAT and CDR2 FQNNGV. The length of the CDR3 is 13 residues. The CDR3 spells CASSPKSNYGYTF. In DNA form, the CDR3 reads TGTGCCAGCAGCCCTAAATCTAACTATGGCTACACCTTC.

This clone appeared a single time. This CDR3 reads CASSRLDRNTEAFF. The CDR3 DNA reads TGCGCCAGCAGCCGACTCGACAGAAACACTGAAGCTTTCTTT. The rearrangement uses TRBV5-1 and TRBJ1-1; TRBD1 might be the D (5 bases). CDR3 length equals 14 residues. V dropped 4 bases and J dropped 2 bases, with 12 bases sitting between them. Germline V gene sequence: CDR1 SGHRS, CDR2 YFSETQ. Looking up the rest from reference TRBV5-1 and TRBJ1-1 gives the full variable domain: KAGVTQTPRYLIKTRGQQVTLSCSPISGHRSVSWYQQTPGQGLQFLFEYFSETQRNKGNFPGRFSGRQFSNSRSEMNVSTLELGDSALYLCASSRLDRNTEAFFGQGTRLTVV.

This chain joins TRBV30 and TRBJ1-1; D gene unclear. Looked up from germline, CDR1 is GTSNPN and CDR2 is SVGIG (reference sequence). V lost 5 bases and J lost 11, with 12 bases in between. The CDR3 contains 10 residues. Written as DNA, the CDR3 is TGTGCCTGGGCGGGTCAAGTCGCTTTCTTT. Translation: CAWAGQVAFF.

The rearrangement joins TRBV7-9 to TRBJ2-2; 7 positions match TRBD1. CDR1 and CDR2 (germline): SEHNR, FQNEAQ (reference sequence). CDR3 length: 13 amino acids. V was pared by 5 bases and J by 6 bases, with 3 bases of the junction left unmatched. The CDR3 nucleotides are TGTGCCAGCAGCCTGGGACAGCCCGGGGAGCTGTTTTTT. Translation: CASSLGQPGELFF.